These 28 T cell receptor beta chains were all obtained from the same sample, sequenced in a study of shared clonotypes between healthy human individuals. Data came from immunoSEQ multiplex PCR; TCRdb stores just in-frame clones and leaves some out. The sample has 2,500,000 or so clones; more than 80% are singletons. The specimen was naive CD4+ T cells sorted from blood. Sample subset: CD45RA+ positively selected. Source of these receptors: a man between 18 and 29 years old in good health.

The table lists this clone with a count of one. The V and J genes are TRBV11-3 and TRBJ2-7; 7 positions agree with TRBD1. The germline CDR1 and CDR2 sequences are SGHNT and YENEEA. The CDR3 is 14 residues long. V was clipped by 3 bases and J by 3 bases; unmatched bases: 5. The DNA of the CDR3 is TGTGCCAGCAGCTTTGACAGGGACCACTACGAGCAGTACTTC. Protein product: CASSFDRDHYEQYF.

Here the CDR3 reads CASSEESKGLGQPQHF. Written as DNA, the CDR3 is TGTGCCAGCAGTGAAGAATCTAAGGGACTTGGCCAGCCCCAGCATTTT. The chain is built from TRBV6-1 and TRBJ1-5; D possibly corresponds to TRBD1 (5 bases). The CDR3 has 16 amino acids. V was trimmed by 1 base and J by 7 bases, leaving 17 bases between them. Germline V CDR1 and CDR2: MNHNS, SASEGT.

The gene calls are TRBV30 and TRBJ1-1; TRBD1 might be the D (5 bases). The germline gives CDR1 GTSNPN, CDR2 SVGIG (reference sequence). Trimming removed 2 bases at V and 8 bases at J, with 12 bases between. CDR3 length: 12 amino acids. The CDR3 spells CAWSWTPYEAFF. For the CDR3, the DNA is TGTGCCTGGAGTTGGACACCCTACGAAGCTTTCTTT.

This clone was observed a single time. The chain carries TRBV6-5 and TRBJ2-2; D is possibly TRBD1 (5 bases). CDR1 is MNHEY and CDR2 is SVGAGI in the germline V gene. The CDR3 length is 14 residues. V was trimmed by 4 bases and J by 5 bases, leaving 11 bases between them. CDR3 nucleotide sequence: TGTGCCAGCAGTTCACTCGCAGGGACCGGGGAGCTGTTTTTT. Translated: CASSSLAGTGELFF.

V usage is TRBV19 and J usage is TRBJ1-1; D is undetermined. The CDR3 has 17 amino acids. From germline, CDR1 is LNHDA and CDR2 SQIVND (reference sequence). V lost 2 bases to trimming and J lost 0 bases, with 16 bases between them. This CDR3 is CASSIRSVRGMNTEAFF. The CDR3 DNA reads TGTGCCAGTAGTATAAGATCAGTTAGAGGAATGAACACTGAAGCTTTCTTT.

The chain's CDR3 is CASLDRALTDTQYF. As DNA, the CDR3 is TGTGCCAGCTTAGACAGGGCCCTCACAGATACGCAGTATTTT. This chain joins TRBV2 and TRBJ2-3, with 7 bases that match TRBD1. With 8 bases clipped from V and 2 bases from J, the junction kept 7 bases outside the gene matches. The CDR3 has 14 residues. Germline V gives CDR1 SNHLY, CDR2 FYNNEI.

The chain has TRBV10-3 and TRBJ2-2, with a possible D match to TRBD1 (6 bases). The CDR3 sequence is 14 residues long. V lost 6 bases and J 2 bases, leaving 10 bases between the germline ends. Germline V gives CDR1 ENHRY, CDR2 SYGVKD. CDR3 sequence: CAIRETGNTGELFF. CDR3 nucleotides: TGTGCCATCAGAGAGACAGGAAACACCGGGGAGCTGTTTTTT.

The rearrangement joins TRBV19 to TRBJ2-5; TRBD2 aligns across 9 bases. Germline V gene lookup returns CDR1 LNHDA and CDR2 SQIVND (reference sequence). The CDR3 spans 16 residues. After removal of 3 bases from V and 4 bases from J, the junction contained 9 bases not matched to a gene. CDR3 residues: CASSISSGMLAETQYF. DNA of the CDR3: TGTGCCAGTAGTATCTCTAGCGGGATGTTGGCAGAGACCCAGTACTTC.

The genes are TRBV7-2 and TRBJ2-3, with D possibly being TRBD2 (5 bases). V lost 1 base to trimming and J lost 0 bases, with 11 bases between them. CDR1 is SGHTA, CDR2 FQGNSA, per germline. This CDR3 spans 16 amino acids. The CDR3 DNA is TGTGCCAGCAGCTTAGACGCAGCGGCTAGCACAGATACGCAGTATTTT. It translates to CASSLDAAASTDTQYF.

The chain recombines TRBV5-6 with TRBJ2-7, with 9 bases that match TRBD2. This CDR3 spans 15 amino acids. The V segment lost 4 bases and the J segment 8 bases; nucleotides outside the gene matches: 13. Per the germline V gene, CDR1 is SGHDT and CDR2 is YYEEEE. The CDR3 region is CASSGLAGAVAQQYF. CDR3 bases: TGTGCCAGCAGCGGGTTAGCGGGAGCGGTAGCTCAGCAGTACTTC. Variable domain in full (rest from reference TRBV5-6 and TRBJ2-7): DAGVTQSPTHLIKTRGQQVTLRCSPKSGHDTVSWYQQALGQGPQFIFQYYEEEERQRGNFPDRFSGHQFPNYSSELNVNALLLGDSALYLCASSGLAGAVAQQYFGPGTRLTVT.

V gene TRBV4-1 combines with J gene TRBJ1-2, with a possible D match to TRBD1 (6 bases). Between the trimmed V and J ends, which lost 2 bases and 4 bases, there was a span of 17 bases. The CDR3 loop spans 16 amino acids. Germline V CDR1 and CDR2: MGHRA, YSYEKL. CDR3 residues: CASSQSGGGGGYGYTF. Written as DNA, the CDR3 is TGCGCCAGCAGCCAATCAGGTGGAGGGGGTGGCTATGGCTACACCTTC.

The chain links TRBV7-9 to TRBJ1-4, with D tentatively TRBD1 (6 bases). The germline V and J ends were trimmed by 5 bases and 13 bases, with 14 bases remaining between them. The CDR3 is 12 residues long. Germline lookup yields CDR1 SEHNR and CDR2 FQNEAQ (reference sequence). Written as DNA, the CDR3 is TGTGCCAGCAGCCAGGAGGGGGGAGGACTGTTTTTT. Translated: CASSQEGGGLFF.

The chain uses TRBV7-2 and TRBJ2-5; D is perhaps TRBD2 (5 bases). V shed 2 bases and J shed 2 bases, with 12 bases lying between them. In germline, CDR1 is SGHTA, CDR2 FQGNSA. The CDR3 has 15 residues. The CDR3 is CASSLIALAQETQYF. The CDR3 region has the DNA TGTGCCAGCAGCTTAATCGCCCTAGCTCAAGAGACCCAGTACTTC.

The chain carries TRBV2 and TRBJ2-4; D may be TRBD2 (6 bases). There are 14 residues in the CDR3. Trimming shortened V by 6 bases and J by 8 bases, and 17 bases separated the two germline ends. Germline V CDR1 and CDR2: SNHLY, FYNNEI. The CDR3 region is CASRKAESGDIQYF. CDR3 nucleotides: TGTGCCAGCAGGAAGGCGGAGTCGGGGGACATTCAGTACTTC. Full variable domain (missing parts from reference TRBV2 and TRBJ2-4): EPEVTQTPSHQVTQMGQEVILRCVPISNHLYFYWYRQILGQKVEFLVSFYNNEISEKSEIFDDQFSVERPDGSNFTLKIRSTKLEDSAMYFCASRKAESGDIQYFGAGTRLSVL.

The chain couples TRBV4-3 to TRBJ2-2, with D unresolved. Germline CDR1 and CDR2: LGHNA and YSLEER. With 0 bases removed from V and 0 bases from J, the gap between germline ends came to 11 bases. The CDR3 length is 17 residues. The CDR3 protein is CASSQDTATANTGELFF. CDR3 DNA sequence: TGCGCCAGCAGCCAAGATACCGCTACCGCGAACACCGGGGAGCTGTTTTTT.

This clone was detected only a few times. Other DNA sequences in this specimen translate into the identical CDR3. The J gene is TRBJ1-1, the V gene TRBV10-3, with 7 bases lining up with TRBD1. CDR1 is ENHRY and CDR2 is SYGVKD in the germline V gene. The V gene end was trimmed by 6 bases and the J gene end by 2 bases; junction bases not matched to a gene: 3. This CDR3 contains 13 residues. CDR3 nucleotide sequence: TGTGCCATCAGCGGACAGGCAAACACTGAAGCTTTCTTT. Translating gives CAISGQANTEAFF.

The V gene is TRBV18, the J gene TRBJ2-2; TRBD2 agrees at 13 bases. V dropped 6 bases and J dropped 5; count of bases not matched to a gene: 6. CDR1 is KGHSH and CDR2 is LQKENI in the germline V gene. This CDR3 is 16 amino acids long. CDR3 sequence reads: CASSFGLAGVTGELFF. CDR3 bases: TGTGCCAGCTCTTTTGGACTAGCGGGGGTGACCGGGGAGCTGTTTTTT.

This chain uses TRBV5-1 with TRBJ2-3, with a possible D match to TRBD1 (5 bases). CDR1 is SGHRS and CDR2 is YFSETQ in the germline V gene. Trimming removed 6 bases at V and 0 bases at J, with 11 bases between. The CDR3 sequence is 14 residues long. The CDR3 bases are TGCGCCAGCAAAATGACAGCTAGCACAGATACGCAGTATTTT. Its protein is CASKMTASTDTQYF.

V is TRBV2 and J is TRBJ2-7; D remains unclear. The V gene lost 1 base and the J gene lost 2 bases, with 9 bases spanning the gap. Germline CDR1 is SNHLY and CDR2 is FYNNEI. This CDR3 is 14 amino acids long. The CDR3 reads CASSEESGPYEQYF. The CDR3 nucleotides read TGTGCCAGCAGTGAAGAGTCAGGACCCTACGAGCAGTACTTC.

The chain combines TRBV11-2 with TRBJ1-1; D is uncertain. Germline values: CDR1 SGHAT, CDR2 FQNNGV. V lost 8 bases, J lost 3 bases, and 16 bases lay in between. The CDR3 runs to 14 residues. The CDR3 sequence: CASEGNLGDTEAFF. CDR3 nucleotide sequence: TGTGCCAGCGAAGGTAACTTAGGTGACACTGAAGCTTTCTTT.

The chain employs TRBV4-3 and TRBJ2-7; weak D call: TRBD2 (5 bases). V was pared by 0 bases and J by 6 bases, with 9 bases between. There are 13 residues in the CDR3. Germline CDR1 LGHNA, CDR2 YSLEER. CDR3 DNA sequence: TGCGCCAGCAGCCAAGAAAGAGGGCTCGAGCAGTACTTC. It specifies CASSQERGLEQYF.

As regards this clone: This sample also contains other DNA sequences that code for the same CDR3. The J gene is TRBJ1-1, the V gene TRBV27; D gene ambiguous. The V end lost 4 bases, the J end lost 11 bases, and 20 bases lay between the germline ends. Germline loops: CDR1 MNHEY, CDR2 SMNVEV (reference sequence). The CDR3 is made up of 14 amino acids. CDR3 DNA sequence: TGTGCCAGCAGTTCACGGAGGAAGACCCTAGGGGCTTTCTTT. Encoded protein: CASSSRRKTLGAFF.

The chain has TRBV5-1 and TRBJ2-7, with 9 nucleotides matching TRBD1. The CDR3 is made up of 14 amino acids. The V and J ends lost 3 bases and 5 bases, in that order; junction bases with no gene match: 6. Per germline, CDR1 SGHRS and CDR2 YFSETQ. In DNA, the CDR3 is TGCGCCAGCAGCTCCTCCGGGACAGGGAACGAGCAGTACTTC. Its translation is CASSSSGTGNEQYF.

The chain employs TRBV18 and TRBJ2-1; 11 nucleotides match TRBD1. The CDR3 extends over 15 amino acids. V gave up 2 bases and J gave up 6 bases; unmatched junction bases: 3. The germline CDR1 and CDR2 sequences are KGHSH and LQKENI. CDR3 sequence (DNA): TGTGCCAGCTCACCAGGACAGGGGGCGACCAATGAGCAGTTCTTC. Protein product: CASSPGQGATNEQFF.

This clone has just one count. This rearrangement joins TRBV19 to TRBJ1-2; weak D call: TRBD1 (6 bases). Looked up from germline, CDR1 is LNHDA and CDR2 is SQIVND (reference sequence). CDR3 size: 14 residues. Trimming removed 9 bases at V and 5 bases at J, with 19 bases between. The CDR3 region has the DNA TGTGCCAGCGAAACGGGACACTCAGGATATGGCTACACCTTC. It codes for CASETGHSGYGYTF.

The CDR3 spells CAWSKRNRGPEMNTEAFF. The CDR3 coding sequence is TGTGCCTGGAGTAAGCGGAACAGGGGTCCGGAAATGAACACTGAAGCTTTCTTT. V and J are TRBV30 and TRBJ1-1, with TRBD1 identical over 7 bases. The length of the CDR3 is 18 residues. Unmatched junction bases numbered 15, after V lost 2 bases and J lost 0 bases. The germline V gene encodes CDR1 GTSNPN and CDR2 SVGIG (reference sequence).

V usage is TRBV11-2 and J usage is TRBJ2-3; no firm D call. Germline CDR1 is SGHAT and CDR2 is FQNNGV. There are 15 residues in the CDR3. Between the trimmed V and J ends, which lost 5 bases and 2 bases, there was a span of 14 bases. The CDR3 coding sequence is TGTGCCAGCAGCCCCAGGACGTCTCACACAGATACGCAGTATTTT. Its protein product is CASSPRTSHTDTQYF.

V is TRBV15 and J is TRBJ2-2; TRBD1 aligns across 10 bases. CDR3 length equals 17 residues. Germline trimming cut 0 bases from V and 5 bases from J; bases unmatched to any gene: 6. Germline V gene lookup returns CDR1 LNHNV and CDR2 YYDKDF (reference sequence). Written as DNA, the CDR3 is TGTGCCACCAGCAGAGATGTAAGGGACAGGGGTACCGGGGAGCTGTTTTTT. Translating it yields CATSRDVRDRGTGELFF. The full variable domain, completed using reference TRBV15 and TRBJ2-2, is DAMVIQNPRYQVTQFGKPVTLSCSQTLNHNVMYWYQQKSSQAPKLLFHYYDKDFNNEADTPDNFQSRRPNTSFCFLDIRSPGLGDTAMYLCATSRDVRDRGTGELFFGEGSRLTVL.